These T cell receptor beta chains were read from a single sample in a study of CXCR3-negative and CXCR3-positive naive CD8 T cells. For each CDR3 protein, TCRdb gives one entry from its re-call of the 5' RACE reads, without DNA. Recorded for this sample: 150,000 or so distinct CDR3 sequences. Material for sequencing was naive CXCR3+ CD8+ T cells from blood. The receptors here all came from a human donor in good health. Some clones in this sample may be carry-over from other donors' samples. CDR3s include the opening cysteine and the closing phenylalanine or tryptophan. Each record gives: CDR3 protein, V gene, CDR3 length, J gene.

CDR3 protein: CASTKRTGPYEQYF
V gene: TRBV19
CDR3 length: 14
J gene: TRBJ2-7

CDR3 protein: CASSSTGGRSEQYF
V gene: TRBV6-6
CDR3 length: 14
J gene: TRBJ2-7

CDR3 protein: CASSQRRSPDGELFF
V gene: TRBV4-1
CDR3 length: 15
J gene: TRBJ2-2

CDR3 protein: CASLIRQGPDPYSNQPQHF
V gene: TRBV9
CDR3 length: 19
J gene: TRBJ1-5

CDR3 protein: CASSLVQGSYEQYF
V gene: TRBV5-5
CDR3 length: 14
J gene: TRBJ2-7

CDR3 protein: CASLPGTGGLYTTEAFF
V gene: TRBV3-1
CDR3 length: 17
J gene: TRBJ1-1

CDR3 protein: CASRPTGTSYYNEQFF
V gene: TRBV27
CDR3 length: 16
J gene: TRBJ2-1

CDR3 protein: CSSDRYNEQFF
V gene: TRBV20-1
CDR3 length: 11
J gene: TRBJ2-1

CDR3 protein: CASNFLNEQFF
V gene: TRBV2
CDR3 length: 11
J gene: TRBJ2-1

CDR3 protein: CASSSQTGSGANVLTF
V gene: TRBV7-6
CDR3 length: 16
J gene: TRBJ2-6

CDR3 protein: CAISDRMVTISSYEQYF
V gene: TRBV28
CDR3 length: 17
J gene: TRBJ2-7

CDR3 protein: CASADRGTLTEAFF
V gene: TRBV14
CDR3 length: 14
J gene: TRBJ1-1

CDR3 protein: CASSLGTGLAGDHEQFF
V gene: TRBV13
CDR3 length: 17
J gene: TRBJ2-1

CDR3 protein: CASSLDLVGTGELFF
V gene: TRBV11-2
CDR3 length: 15
J gene: TRBJ2-2

CDR3 protein: CASSLVPGQRNTEAFF
V gene: TRBV5-6
CDR3 length: 16
J gene: TRBJ1-1

CDR3 protein: CASSASWPDLLQPQHF
V gene: TRBV7-4
CDR3 length: 16
J gene: TRBJ1-5

CDR3 protein: CASSRPPGSGGPYNEQFF
V gene: TRBV11-3
CDR3 length: 18
J gene: TRBJ2-1

CDR3 protein: CASSLAGSGRRTGELFF
V gene: TRBV5-5
CDR3 length: 17
J gene: TRBJ2-2

CDR3 protein: CASSLILAGGQDNEQFF
V gene: TRBV12-3/TRBV12-4
CDR3 length: 17
J gene: TRBJ2-1

CDR3 protein: CASTVGGYEQYF
V gene: TRBV5-6
CDR3 length: 12
J gene: TRBJ2-7

CDR3 protein: CSARDRGPPVGADTQYF
V gene: TRBV20-1
CDR3 length: 17
J gene: TRBJ2-3

CDR3 protein: CSVTSGETTGELFF
V gene: TRBV29-1
CDR3 length: 14
J gene: TRBJ2-2

CDR3 protein: CASSQAPPRTSGDNEQFF
V gene: TRBV4-1
CDR3 length: 18
J gene: TRBJ2-1

CDR3 protein: CAWSEEQSSYNEQFF
V gene: TRBV30
CDR3 length: 15
J gene: TRBJ2-1

CDR3 protein: CSATPDRRSNQPQHF
V gene: TRBV20-1
CDR3 length: 15
J gene: TRBJ1-5

CDR3 protein: CSALTYRGNTEAFF
V gene: TRBV20-1
CDR3 length: 14
J gene: TRBJ1-1

CDR3 protein: CASRETSGGFSYNEQFF
V gene: TRBV7-6
CDR3 length: 17
J gene: TRBJ2-1